The 10 T cell receptor beta chains below all came from one sample that was sequenced in a study of blood T cell repertoires in COVID-19. Sequencing was performed with immunoSEQ multiplex PCR; in TCRdb, only in-frame clones are kept and a portion is missing. The sample gives 25,000 to 35,000 clones, roughly 90% of which show up once; roughly 13% is in the top ten. Input material: peripheral blood. Receptor source: a human donor in a cohort sampled during active COVID-19.

The V and J genes are TRBV4-3 and TRBJ2-3; a weak D match, TRBD2 (6 bases). V was cut by 4 bases and J by 0 bases, with 14 bases left in between. In germline, CDR1 is LGHNA, CDR2 YSLEER. The CDR3 is made up of 16 amino acids. Here the CDR3 reads CASSLEGTPSTDTQYF. CDR3 coding DNA: TGCGCCAGCAGCCTTGAAGGGACTCCAAGCACAGATACGCAGTATTTT.

This chain links TRBV6-4 with TRBJ2-1, with a weak D call TRBD1 (6 bases). With 8 bases removed from V and 5 bases from J, the gap between germline ends came to 16 bases. The CDR3 consists of 14 residues. Germline CDR1 and CDR2: MRHNA and SNTAGT. CDR3 DNA sequence: TGTGCCAGCCGAAGTGTGGCAGGGGACAATGAGCAGTTCTTC. Translating gives CASRSVAGDNEQFF.

V and J are TRBV7-3 and TRBJ1-3; possibly TRBD1 for D (5 bases). Per the germline V gene, CDR1 is SGHTA and CDR2 is FQGTGA. V was pared by 0 bases and J by 8 bases, with 14 bases between. The CDR3 contains 15 residues. In DNA, the CDR3 is TGTGCCAGCAGCTTAACTGGCCCTGGGGGGGACACCATATATTTT. Protein sequence: CASSLTGPGGDTIYF.

This clone was observed once. The chain has TRBV5-1 and TRBJ2-1, with 15 bases that match TRBD2. V was clipped by 0 bases and J by 7 bases; unmatched bases: 5. The CDR3 contains 17 residues. Germline V gene lookup returns CDR1 SGHRS and CDR2 YFSETQ. The CDR3 protein is CASSLAVGTSGRNEQFF. The CDR3 nucleotides are TGCGCCAGCAGCTTGGCTGTAGGGACTAGCGGGAGGAATGAGCAGTTCTTC.

The genes are TRBV27 and TRBJ1-2; weak D call: TRBD1 (6 bases). Trimming left V 5 bases short and J 5 bases short, with 12 bases between. Germline V gene sequence: CDR1 MNHEY, CDR2 SMNVEV (reference sequence). This CDR3 is 13 amino acids long. For the CDR3, the DNA is TGTGCCAGCAGTAGGACAGCGACTTATGGCTACACCTTC. Residues: CASSRTATYGYTF.

The CDR3 loop is CASSGSGGSYEQYF. CDR3 bases: TGCGCCAGCAGCGGGAGCGGGGGCTCCTACGAGCAGTACTTC. V and J are TRBV5-1 and TRBJ2-7, with 8 bases lining up with TRBD2. This CDR3 is 14 amino acids long. The germline V gene encodes CDR1 SGHRS and CDR2 YFSETQ. V was pared by 4 bases and J by 0 bases, with 3 bases of the junction left unmatched.

This clone was found a few times. The J gene is TRBJ1-5, the V gene TRBV2, with D maybe TRBD1 (5 bases). From germline, CDR1 is SNHLY and CDR2 FYNNEI. There are 13 residues in the CDR3. The V end lost 6 bases, the J end lost 6 bases, and 12 bases lay between the germline ends. The DNA for the CDR3 is TGTGCCAGCAGGCAGGGAGGAGGTCAGCCCCAGCATTTT. Translation gives CASRQGGGQPQHF.

This sequence joins TRBV6-5 and TRBJ1-2, with TRBD1 matching 10 bases. The CDR3 is made up of 15 amino acids. V trimming: 5 bases; J trimming: 2 bases; junction bases outside the gene matches: 5. CDR1 is MNHEY and CDR2 is SVGAGI in the germline V gene. As DNA, the CDR3 is TGTGCCAGCAGTCCGCGACAGGGGGCGAACTATGGCTACACCTTC. Amino acid sequence: CASSPRQGANYGYTF.

The J gene is TRBJ1-1, the V gene TRBV30; D unclear. The CDR3 totals 13 residues. Germline values: CDR1 GTSNPN, CDR2 SVGIG (reference sequence). The V and J ends lost 3 bases and 4 bases respectively, with 12 bases between them. The CDR3 nucleotides are TGTGCCTGGAGCGTCCAGGATGGCACTGAAGCTTTCTTT. Its translation: CAWSVQDGTEAFF. The variable domain in full, with the rest retrieved from reference TRBV30 and TRBJ1-1, is SQTIHQWPATLVQPVGSPLSLECTVEGTSNPNLYWYRQAAGRGLQLLFYSVGIGQISSEVPQNLSASRPQDRQFILSSKKLLLSDSGFYLCAWSVQDGTEAFFGQGTRLTVV.

The rearrangement uses TRBV19 and TRBJ1-1, with D possibly being TRBD1 (5 bases). Germline V gives CDR1 LNHDA, CDR2 SQIVND (reference sequence). V was cut by 10 bases and J by 5 bases, with 14 bases left in between. The CDR3 loop spans 12 amino acids. The CDR3 reads CATSPGGTEAFF. The CDR3 DNA sequence: TGTGCCACTTCCCCTGGGGGGACTGAAGCTTTCTTT.